Following are 14 T cell receptor beta chains from one sample sequenced in a study of T-cell reconstitution after alpha-beta-depleted transplantation in children. Preparation of the TCRbeta library involved a method that used unique molecular identifiers. TCRdb re-analysed the PCR reads in MiXCR, keeping a single row per CDR3 protein. The sample includes some 150,000 distinct CDR3 sequences, around 8.8% of them seen just once. The sequencing here drew on PBMCs, mostly from graft donor cells, taken 180 days after TCRalphabeta/CD19-depleted stem cell transplant. These receptors all come from a female patient aged 2-9 years who had a stem cell transplant for congenital amegakaryocytic thrombocytopenia, so the T cells may come from the graft donor.

Many counts were recorded for this clonotype. CDR3 region: CASSHPSGSKGEIQYF. In DNA form, the CDR3 reads TGTGCCAGCAGCCACCCTAGCGGGAGTAAAGGCGAGATTCAGTACTTC. The rearrangement links TRBV28 to TRBJ2-4; TRBD2 aligns across 10 bases. V lost 6 bases and J lost 10; bases outside the gene matches: 15. Germline V gene lookup returns CDR1 MDHEN and CDR2 SYDVKM. CDR3 size: 16 residues. Together with reference TRBV28 and TRBJ2-4, the CDR3 gives the full variable domain: DVKVTQSSRYLVKRTGEKVFLECVQDMDHENMFWYRQDPGLGLRLIYFSYDVKMKEKGDIPEGYSVSREKKERFSLILESASTNQTSMYLCASSHPSGSKGEIQYFGAGTRLSVL.

V and J are TRBV3-1 and TRBJ2-3; 9 nucleotides match TRBD2. The J segment lost 2 bases and the V segment lost 5 bases, leaving 8 bases of the junction unmatched. This CDR3 region has 16 residues. Germline assignment: CDR1 LGHDT and CDR2 YNNKEL (reference sequence). CDR3 residues: CASSLVRTSVTDTQYF. The CDR3 DNA sequence: TGTGCCAGCAGCTTAGTTCGGACTAGCGTCACAGATACGCAGTATTTT.

CDR3 loop: CATLLGAGSSKNGYTF. The CDR3, as DNA: TGTGCCACACTACTTGGGGCAGGTTCGTCTAAGAATGGCTACACCTTC. The J gene is TRBJ1-2, the V gene TRBV6-1; a possible D gene is TRBD1 (5 bases). V was cut by 10 bases and J by 6 bases, with 27 bases left in between. CDR1 and CDR2 (germline): MNHNS, SASEGT. This CDR3 region has 16 residues.

The rearrangement links TRBV5-1 to TRBJ2-7; 7 bases are a match to TRBD2. The CDR3 runs to 15 residues. CDR1 and CDR2 from the germline V gene are SGHRS and YFSETQ. The junction had 6 bases not matched to a gene; V was cut back by 0 bases and J by 3 bases. The CDR3 DNA reads as TGCGCCAGCAGCTTGGTAGGAGCGGGACTCTACGAGCAGTACTTC. Amino acids: CASSLVGAGLYEQYF.

This chain uses TRBV14 with TRBJ2-1, with a weak D call TRBD1 (6 bases). Looked up from germline, CDR1 is SGHDN and CDR2 is FVKESK. This CDR3 is 17 amino acids long. Between the trimmed V and J ends, which lost 4 bases and 0 bases, there was a span of 16 bases. This CDR3 reads CASSPEQGPFSYNEQFF. In DNA, the CDR3 is TGTGCCAGCAGCCCCGAACAGGGACCCTTCTCCTACAATGAGCAGTTCTTC.

This clonotype occurred many times. The V gene is TRBV5-1, the J gene TRBJ2-7, with D uncertain. V lost 4 bases and J 0 bases, leaving 5 bases between the germline ends. This CDR3 is built from 12 residues. From germline, CDR1 is SGHRS and CDR2 YFSETQ. In nucleotides, the CDR3 is TGCGCCAGCAGCCCCAACTCCTACGAGCAGTACTTC. Translating it yields CASSPNSYEQYF.

DNA for the CDR3: TGTGCCATCAGTGAGTCGTCGCGTGACCAGCAGTACTTC. Translated, it gives CAISESSRDQQYF. The gene calls are TRBV10-3 and TRBJ2-7; no firm D call. Germline-derived CDR1 and CDR2 are ENHRY and SYGVKD. V lost 0 bases and J lost 8, with 11 bases in between. This CDR3 is built from 13 residues.

Many counts were recorded for this clonotype. V usage is TRBV18 and J usage is TRBJ2-7; tentative D call: TRBD2 (5 bases). V was cut by 1 base and J by 5 bases, with 12 bases left in between. The CDR3 extends over 14 amino acids. Germline lookup yields CDR1 KGHSH and CDR2 LQKENI. The CDR3 coding sequence is TGTGCCAGCTCACCACTAGCGTCGCGGAACGAGCAGTACTTC. It encodes CASSPLASRNEQYF.

This clonotype appeared many times. The rearrangement uses TRBV29-1 and TRBJ2-6; 7 positions match TRBD2. The germline gives CDR1 SQVTM, CDR2 ANQGSEA. The CDR3 length is 14 residues. Trimming took 4 bases from V and 2 from J; bases not matched to a gene: 2. The CDR3 sequence is CSVGGGAGANVLTF. The CDR3 DNA reads as TGCAGCGTTGGGGGGGGTGCTGGGGCCAACGTCCTGACTTTC. Filled out from reference TRBV29-1 and TRBJ2-6, the complete variable domain reads SAVISQKPSRDICQRGTSLTIQCQVDSQVTMMFWYRQQPGQSLTLIATANQGSEATYESGFVIDKFPISRPNLTFSTLTVSNMSPEDSSIYLCSVGGGAGANVLTFGAGSRLTVL.

This clonotype was counted between two and nine times. The V gene is TRBV20-1, the J gene TRBJ2-7, with 10 bases that match TRBD1. The CDR3 consists of 15 residues. CDR1 is DFQATT, CDR2 SNEGSKA, per germline (reference sequence). After removal of 1 base from V and 3 bases from J, the junction contained 6 bases not matched to a gene. The CDR3 DNA reads TGCAGTGCTAGAGCTGGAGACAGGGGGCTCTACGAGCAGTACTTC. Amino acids: CSARAGDRGLYEQYF.

This clonotype was seen repeatedly, ten times or more. The chain joins TRBV6-2 or TRBV6-3 to TRBJ1-1; D ambiguous. The CDR3 extends over 15 amino acids. In germline, CDR1 is MNHEY, CDR2 SVGEGT. V lost 0 bases and J lost 4, with 12 bases in between. The CDR3 nucleotides read TGTGCCAGCAGTTACTCCCCCCGAGCGGGCACTGAAGCTTTCTTT. This gives the protein CASSYSPRAGTEAFF.

This clonotype was seen ten or more times. V and J are TRBV18 and TRBJ1-6; 7 bases map to TRBD1. The CDR3 consists of 15 residues. Looked up from germline, CDR1 is KGHSH and CDR2 is LQKENI. The J segment lost 7 bases and the V segment lost 6 bases, leaving 9 bases of the junction unmatched. CDR3 in DNA: TGTGCCAGCTCTAGCGCCGGGACAGTGAATTCACCCCTCCACTTT. Translation gives CASSSAGTVNSPLHF. Variable domain in full (rest from reference TRBV18 and TRBJ1-6): NAGVMQNPRHLVRRRGQEARLRCSPMKGHSHVYWYRQLPEEGLKFMVYLQKENIIDESGMPKERFSAEFPKEGPSILRIQQVVRGDSAAYFCASSSAGTVNSPLHFGNGTRLTVT.

This clonotype was recorded at least ten times. The rearrangement uses TRBV5-6 and TRBJ2-3; D unresolved. This CDR3 has 16 residues. Looked up from germline, CDR1 is SGHDT and CDR2 is YYEEEE. Trimming shortened V by 0 bases and J by 1 base, and 12 bases separated the two germline ends. The CDR3 loop is CASSLDVTPGTDTQYF. The CDR3, as DNA: TGTGCCAGCAGCTTGGATGTTACCCCGGGCACAGATACGCAGTATTTT.

This clonotype was observed at least ten times. This chain connects TRBV20-1 to TRBJ2-3; D may be TRBD1 or TRBD2 (6 bases each). The germline V and J ends were trimmed by 3 bases and 4 bases, with 8 bases remaining between them. The CDR3 length is 12 residues. The germline V gene has CDR1 DFQATT and CDR2 SNEGSKA (reference sequence). The DNA of the CDR3 is TGCAGTGCTAGGGGGGGCCCAGATACGCAGTATTTT. It specifies CSARGGPDTQYF.